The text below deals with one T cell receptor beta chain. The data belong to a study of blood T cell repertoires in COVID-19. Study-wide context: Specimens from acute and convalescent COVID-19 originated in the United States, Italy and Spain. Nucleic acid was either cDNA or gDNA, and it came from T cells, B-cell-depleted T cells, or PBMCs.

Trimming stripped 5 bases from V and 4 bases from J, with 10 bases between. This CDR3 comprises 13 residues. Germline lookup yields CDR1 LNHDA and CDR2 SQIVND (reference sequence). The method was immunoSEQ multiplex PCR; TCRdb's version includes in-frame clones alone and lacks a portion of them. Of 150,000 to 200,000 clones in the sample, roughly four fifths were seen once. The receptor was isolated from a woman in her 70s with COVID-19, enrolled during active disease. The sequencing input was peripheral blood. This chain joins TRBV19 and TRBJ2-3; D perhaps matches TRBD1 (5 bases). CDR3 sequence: CASSLIQADTQYF. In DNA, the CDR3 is TGTGCCAGTAGTCTTATACAGGCAGATACGCAGTATTTT.